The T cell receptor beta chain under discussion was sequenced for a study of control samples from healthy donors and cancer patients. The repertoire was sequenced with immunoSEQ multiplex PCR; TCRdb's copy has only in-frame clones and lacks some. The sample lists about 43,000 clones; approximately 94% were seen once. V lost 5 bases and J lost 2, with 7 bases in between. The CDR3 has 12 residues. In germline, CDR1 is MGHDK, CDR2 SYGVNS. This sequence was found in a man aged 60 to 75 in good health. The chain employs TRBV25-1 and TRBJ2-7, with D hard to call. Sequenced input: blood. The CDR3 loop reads CASSRLPYEQYF. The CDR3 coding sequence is TGTGCCAGCAGTCGCTTGCCCTACGAGCAGTACTTC.